A single sample gave rise to the 19 T cell receptor beta chains below, sequenced in a study of blood T cell repertoires in COVID-19. Clones were read by immunoSEQ multiplex PCR, and TCRdb kept only the in-frame ones, dropping some. This sample has approximately 230,000 clones; over 75% occur once, and the top ten carry about 1.6%. What was sequenced was PBMCs or T cells enriched from blood (not recorded which). The receptors were sampled from a man aged 40-49 years who had recovered from COVID-19.

V is TRBV5-6 and J is TRBJ1-2, with D tentatively TRBD1 (6 bases). The CDR3 covers 15 residues. In germline, CDR1 is SGHDT, CDR2 YYEEEE. V was cut by 4 bases and J by 4 bases, with 17 bases left in between. The CDR3, as DNA: TGTGCCAGCAGCCGGAGACTTCTACAGGGCTATGGCTACACCTTC. This sequence encodes CASSRRLLQGYGYTF.

The gene calls are TRBV28 and TRBJ1-5; tentative D call: TRBD1 (5 bases). CDR3 length: 14 amino acids. Trimming took off 8 bases at V and 0 bases at J, with 11 bases between the two ends. Germline V gene data show CDR1 as MDHEN and CDR2 as SYDVKM. The CDR3 DNA reads TGTGCCAGCCGTTCAGGGTTTAGCAATCAGCCCCAGCATTTT. Amino acid sequence: CASRSGFSNQPQHF. The variable domain in full, with the rest retrieved from reference TRBV28 and TRBJ1-5, is DVKVTQSSRYLVKRTGEKVFLECVQDMDHENMFWYRQDPGLGLRLIYFSYDVKMKEKGDIPEGYSVSREKKERFSLILESASTNQTSMYLCASRSGFSNQPQHFGDGTRLSIL.

The rearrangement links TRBV6-4 to TRBJ1-3, with D possibly matching TRBD1 (5 bases). The germline gives CDR1 MRHNA, CDR2 SNTAGT. Between the trimmed V and J ends, which lost 6 bases and 4 bases, there was a span of 19 bases. The CDR3 contains 16 residues. The DNA for the CDR3 is TGTGCCAGCAGCACCCTCCCCAGGGTGGGGGGAAACACCATATATTTT. It is translated as CASSTLPRVGGNTIYF.

The gene calls are TRBV7-9 and TRBJ1-2, with a weak D call TRBD1 (5 bases). CDR1 is SEHNR, CDR2 FQNEAQ, per germline (reference sequence). V was cut by 5 bases and J by 0 bases, with 16 bases left in between. The CDR3 sequence is 16 residues long. The CDR3 region is CASSGPGLQANYGYTF. CDR3 DNA sequence: TGTGCCAGCAGCGGGCCGGGACTGCAAGCTAACTATGGCTACACCTTC.

This clone was seen only a few times. The gene calls are TRBV30 and TRBJ2-7; 10 bases are shared with TRBD1. V dropped 7 bases and J dropped 3; count of bases not matched to a gene: 3. CDR3 length equals 12 residues. In germline, CDR1 is GTSNPN, CDR2 SVGIG (reference sequence). The CDR3 nucleotides are TGTGCCTCGGACAGGGGGATCTACGAGCAGTACTTC. It codes for CASDRGIYEQYF.

This chain connects TRBV30 to TRBJ1-6; D is possibly TRBD1 (5 bases). The CDR3 is made up of 13 amino acids. Between the trimmed V and J ends, which lost 2 bases and 8 bases, there was a span of 10 bases. Germline values: CDR1 GTSNPN, CDR2 SVGIG (reference sequence). The CDR3, as DNA: TGTGCCTGGAGTACGGGGGGATATTCACCCCTCCACTTT. Amino acids: CAWSTGGYSPLHF. Combining the CDR3 with reference TRBV30 and TRBJ1-6 gives the whole variable domain SQTIHQWPATLVQPVGSPLSLECTVEGTSNPNLYWYRQAAGRGLQLLFYSVGIGQISSEVPQNLSASRPQDRQFILSSKKLLLSDSGFYLCAWSTGGYSPLHFGNGTRLTVT.

This sequence joins TRBV4-1 and TRBJ2-3, with 11 bases fitting TRBD2. The J segment lost 4 bases and the V segment lost 3 bases, leaving 12 bases of the junction unmatched. The germline CDR1 and CDR2 sequences are MGHRA and YSYEKL. The CDR3 sequence is 18 residues long. The CDR3 is CASSQGRLAGRGADTQYF. The CDR3 coding sequence is TGCGCCAGCAGCCAGGGGAGACTAGCGGGAAGGGGCGCAGATACGCAGTATTTT.

The V and J genes are TRBV18 and TRBJ1-6; D not certain. Trimming left V 2 bases short and J 10 bases short, with 18 bases between. Germline V gene lookup returns CDR1 KGHSH and CDR2 LQKENI. This CDR3 region has 16 residues. The chain's CDR3 is CASSPNSVKAGSPLHF. Written as DNA, the CDR3 is TGTGCCAGCTCACCAAACTCGGTGAAGGCAGGATCACCCCTCCACTTT.

The rearrangement uses TRBV5-6 and TRBJ2-5, with D possibly matching TRBD2 (6 bases). This CDR3 has 15 amino acids. The V end was cut by 3 bases, the J end by 5 bases, with 17 bases between. CDR1 and CDR2 (germline): SGHDT, YYEEEE. The CDR3 loop reads CASSSKRASGETQYF. For the CDR3, the DNA is TGTGCCAGCAGCTCGAAGCGGGCCTCAGGGGAGACCCAGTACTTC.

This chain links TRBV11-2 with TRBJ2-3; 14 bases align to TRBD2. This CDR3 is built from 17 residues. The germline V gene encodes CDR1 SGHAT and CDR2 FQNNGV. After removal of 2 bases from V and 7 bases from J, the junction contained 8 bases not matched to a gene. The CDR3 loop is CASSLTGTSGRINTQYF. CDR3 coding DNA: TGTGCCAGCAGCTTAACCGGGACTAGCGGGAGAATTAATACGCAGTATTTT.

The chain has TRBV5-5 and TRBJ1-2; D is uncertain. The ends were cut back, 0 bases at V and 3 bases at J, with 3 bases in the middle. This CDR3 has 12 residues. The germline CDR1 and CDR2 sequences are SGHKS and YYEKEE (reference sequence). CDR3 sequence (DNA): TGTGCCAGCAGCTTGGACTACTATGGCTACACCTTC. Encoded protein: CASSLDYYGYTF. The full variable domain, in which reference TRBV5-5 and TRBJ1-2 provide the parts outside the CDR3, is DAGVTQSPTHLIKTRGQQVTLRCSPISGHKSVSWYQQVLGQGPQFIFQYYEKEERGRGNFPDRFSARQFPNYSSELNVNALLLGDSALYLCASSLDYYGYTFGSGTRLTVV.

The chain combines TRBV5-5 with TRBJ1-2; 7 bases fit TRBD1. Trimming at V came to 1 base and at J to 0 bases, leaving 6 bases not matched to a gene. Germline assignment: CDR1 SGHKS and CDR2 YYEKEE (reference sequence). CDR3 length: 16 residues. DNA for the CDR3: TGTGCCAGCAGCTTGAGAGGGGGCCAATCTAACTATGGCTACACCTTC. Its translation is CASSLRGGQSNYGYTF. Based on the CDR3 plus reference TRBV5-5 and TRBJ1-2, the full variable domain is DAGVTQSPTHLIKTRGQQVTLRCSPISGHKSVSWYQQVLGQGPQFIFQYYEKEERGRGNFPDRFSARQFPNYSSELNVNALLLGDSALYLCASSLRGGQSNYGYTFGSGTRLTVV.

The chain carries TRBV7-9 and TRBJ1-2; D is undetermined. Per germline, CDR1 SEHNR and CDR2 FQNEAQ (reference sequence). The CDR3 sequence is 14 residues long. With 3 bases removed from V and 0 bases from J, the gap between germline ends came to 8 bases. The CDR3 is CASSLTAPNYGYTF. CDR3 nucleotide sequence: TGTGCCAGCAGCTTGACTGCGCCTAACTATGGCTACACCTTC.

The CDR3 reads CAWKNTAFETQYF. CDR3 DNA sequence: TGTGCCTGGAAGAATACTGCGTTCGAGACCCAGTACTTC. This rearrangement joins TRBV30 to TRBJ2-5; D remains ambiguous. This CDR3 is 13 amino acids long. Trimming removed 4 bases from V and 5 bases from J, with 14 bases in between. Germline CDR1 and CDR2: GTSNPN and SVGIG (reference sequence).

Worth noting for this clone: Relative to the germline gene, one junction end is altered; a read error may explain this. The V gene is TRBV19, the J gene TRBJ2-5; 10 bases agree with TRBD2. The germline CDR1 and CDR2 sequences are LNHDA and SQIVND (reference sequence). The CDR3 has 15 residues. The CDR3 loop reads CASSILAGDQETQHF. CDR3 DNA: TGTGCCAGTAGTATACTAGCGGGGGACCAAGAGACCCAGCACTTC.

The V gene is TRBV7-9, the J gene TRBJ2-1, with a tentative D call TRBD1 (6 bases). The V gene's germline CDR1 is SEHNR and CDR2 FQNEAQ (reference sequence). V lost 1 base, J lost 0 bases, and 13 bases lay in between. The CDR3 is 17 residues long. The DNA for the CDR3 is TGTGCCAGCAGCTTAGTTTGGGACACCAGCTCCTACAATGAGCAGTTCTTC. This sequence encodes CASSLVWDTSSYNEQFF.

The chain couples TRBV30 to TRBJ1-2; 7 bases map to TRBD1. With V trimmed by 2 bases and J by 7 bases, 10 bases remained unmatched. Germline assignment: CDR1 GTSNPN and CDR2 SVGIG (reference sequence). The CDR3 is 14 residues long. This chain's CDR3 is CAWSSQGNGIGYTF. In DNA, the CDR3 is TGTGCCTGGAGTTCACAGGGGAATGGTATTGGCTACACCTTC.

Points on this clone: The sample carries other DNA sequences with the same CDR3. The chain carries TRBV5-1 and TRBJ2-3, with D maybe TRBD2 (5 bases). Germline lookup yields CDR1 SGHRS and CDR2 YFSETQ. The V end lost 0 bases, the J end lost 4 bases, and 6 bases lay between the germline ends. This CDR3 comprises 13 residues. CDR3 loop: CASSLAGSDTQYF. The CDR3 DNA follows: TGCGCCAGCAGCTTGGCGGGATCAGATACGCAGTATTTT.

This clone was counted between two and nine times. The chain recombines TRBV28 with TRBJ1-2; D may be TRBD1 (5 bases). CDR1 MDHEN and CDR2 SYDVKM come from the germline V gene. This CDR3 contains 15 residues. The V end was cut by 2 bases, the J end by 7 bases, with 17 bases between. CDR3 coding DNA: TGTGCCAGCAGTTTAGTGGGGCCTCAGAAGAGTGGCTACACCTTC. The encoded protein is CASSLVGPQKSGYTF.